This T cell receptor beta chain was captured in a study of Graves' ophthalmopathy and Graves' hyperthyroidism. The V gene's germline CDR1 is MNHEY and CDR2 SMNVEV (reference sequence). V was clipped by 4 bases and J by 7 bases, with 13 bases between them. The CDR3 totals 13 residues. This clonotype was observed many times. Scientists amplified the TCR beta CDR3 regions from RNA transcripts. HTBI primers primed a first-round RT-PCR, and a second-round multiplex PCR followed. MiXCR, run by TCRdb on the multiplex PCR reads, gives a single entry per CDR3 protein. The data hold about 400,000 distinct CDR3 sequences, with 15% to 19% observed a single time.

The sequence came from a woman aged 18 to 35 with stable Graves' hyperthyroidism. Sequencing was done on a sample of peripheral blood. The chain is built from TRBV27 and TRBJ1-1, with no clear D. The CDR3 DNA reads as TGTGCCAGCAGTTCCGGACCGGCCCTTGAAGCTTTCTTT. This encodes CASSSGPALEAFF.